This TCR beta chain was profiled in a study of early T cells in non-severe SARS-CoV-2 infection. There are 14 residues in the CDR3. The germline CDR1 and CDR2 sequences are SEHNR and FQNEAQ (reference sequence). Trimming removed 2 bases from V and 5 bases from J; junction bases left unmatched: 3. The TCR library protocol was used to attach unique molecular identifiers. These identifiers were attached to individual cDNA molecules. TCRdb recomputed calls from the 5' RACE reads with MiXCR, one row per CDR3 protein. The repertoire holds approximately 50,000 distinct CDR3 sequences, with roughly 8% as singletons.

This TCR was sampled from an adult who was a healthcare worker with PCR-confirmed SARS-CoV-2 infection or an uninfected control (not recorded which). Input material: whole blood. The rearrangement uses TRBV7-9 and TRBJ2-7; 10 bases line up with TRBD1. This chain's CDR3 is CASSLTTGGNEQYF. In DNA form, the CDR3 reads TGTGCCAGCAGCTTAACGACAGGGGGCAACGAGCAGTACTTC.